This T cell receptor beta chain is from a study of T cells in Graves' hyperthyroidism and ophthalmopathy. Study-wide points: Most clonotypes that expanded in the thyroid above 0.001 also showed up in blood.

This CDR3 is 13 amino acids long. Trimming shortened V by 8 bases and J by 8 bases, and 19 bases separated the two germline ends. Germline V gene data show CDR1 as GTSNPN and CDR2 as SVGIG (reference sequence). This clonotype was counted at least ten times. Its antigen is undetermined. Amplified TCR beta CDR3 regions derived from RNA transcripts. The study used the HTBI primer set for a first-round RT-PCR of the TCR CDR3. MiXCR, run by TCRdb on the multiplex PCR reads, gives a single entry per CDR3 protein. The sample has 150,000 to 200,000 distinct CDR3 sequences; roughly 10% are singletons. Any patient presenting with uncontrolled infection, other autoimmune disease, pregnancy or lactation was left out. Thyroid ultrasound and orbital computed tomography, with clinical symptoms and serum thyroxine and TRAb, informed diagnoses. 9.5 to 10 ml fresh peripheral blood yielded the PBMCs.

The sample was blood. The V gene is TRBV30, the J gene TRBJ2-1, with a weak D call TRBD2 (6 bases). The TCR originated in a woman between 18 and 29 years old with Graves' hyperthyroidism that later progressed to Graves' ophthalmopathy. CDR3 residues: CAAQKRVEDEQFF. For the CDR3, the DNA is TGTGCCGCACAAAAGCGGGTCGAGGATGAGCAGTTCTTC. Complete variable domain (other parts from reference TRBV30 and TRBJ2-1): SQTIHQWPATLVQPVGSPLSLECTVEGTSNPNLYWYRQAAGRGLQLLFYSVGIGQISSEVPQNLSASRPQDRQFILSSKKLLLSDSGFYLCAAQKRVEDEQFFGPGTRLTVL.